This TCR beta chain was captured in a study of shared clonotypes between healthy human individuals. This clone has just one count. What it binds is not known. CD8 cells classed as naive were CD45RO-negative and positively selected for CCR7, excluding terminally differentiated effector memory CD45RA+ cells. Healthy HIV-negative adults without recent acute infections or vaccinations served as donors. CDR3 length equals 15 residues. Germline-derived CDR1 and CDR2 are SGHAT and FQNNGV. With 1 base clipped from V and 4 bases from J, the junction kept 6 bases outside the gene matches. Study-level results: Despite large depth, sorted-subset datasets appeared incompletely sequenced.

TCRdb's copy holds only in-frame clones and misses some; the assay was immunoSEQ multiplex PCR. Among around 2,000,000 clones listed, roughly 94% were seen once. The clonotype was recovered from a man aged 18 to 30 in good health. The V gene is TRBV11-2, the J gene TRBJ1-1, with TRBD1 matching over 7 bases. The sequenced sample was naive CD8+ T cells sorted from blood. CDR3: CASSLGPGGGTEAFF. The CDR3 DNA is TGTGCCAGCAGCTTAGGGCCAGGGGGGGGCACTGAAGCTTTCTTT.